These 19 T cell receptor beta chains were sequenced from one sample in a study of blood T cells in healthy people across ages. PCR was performed a second time for about 7 to 12 cycles using a sample-barcoded 5' primer and a J-beta primer mix. TCRdb processed the 5' RACE reads anew with MiXCR; each CDR3 protein has one entry. The sample records about 970,000 distinct CDR3 sequences, roughly 51% being singletons. The specimen was blood. Receptors were obtained from a woman aged 55-75 years in good health.

The rearrangement links TRBV3-1 to TRBJ1-2; D is undetermined. Trimming shortened V by 1 base and J by 0 bases, and 9 bases separated the two germline ends. The germline V gene encodes CDR1 LGHDT and CDR2 YNNKEL (reference sequence). This CDR3 is 15 amino acids long. CDR3 nucleotides: TGTGCCAGCAGCCAAGGCCCCAGTTCTAACTATGGCTACACCTTC. Translating it yields CASSQGPSSNYGYTF.

The sample holds one count of this clonotype. This rearrangement joins TRBV4-3 to TRBJ2-7; no reliable D call. The CDR3 is made up of 16 amino acids. Between the trimmed V and J ends, which lost 1 base and 3 bases, there was a span of 16 bases. The germline V gene encodes CDR1 LGHNA and CDR2 YSLEER. In nucleotides, the CDR3 is TGCGCCAGCAGCCAAGCCCCGGCAGCCAACCTCTACGAGCAGTACTTC. Translated: CASSQAPAANLYEQYF.

This clonotype was counted many times. V usage is TRBV4-2 and J usage is TRBJ2-5; 8 nucleotides agree with TRBD1. CDR3 length equals 14 residues. Germline V CDR1 and CDR2: LGHNA, YNFKEQ. Unmatched junction bases numbered 2, after V lost 0 bases and J lost 5 bases. CDR3 nucleotides: TGTGCCAGCAGCCAAGACAGGGGGCCCGAGACCCAGTACTTC. This translates into CASSQDRGPETQYF.

The rearrangement joins TRBV7-8 to TRBJ1-1, with no clear D. This CDR3 has 15 residues. V shed 5 bases and J shed 0 bases, with 13 bases lying between them. Germline V gene lookup returns CDR1 SGHVS and CDR2 FQNEAQ. CDR3 protein: CASSHSGLLNTEAFF. In DNA form, the CDR3 reads TGTGCCAGCAGCCATTCGGGCCTTCTGAACACTGAAGCTTTCTTT.

As for this clonotype: Possible read error: a much larger clone is one base away. This chain joins TRBV29-1 and TRBJ2-4; 8 bases are shared with TRBD2. The CDR3 has 14 amino acids. Germline V gene sequence: CDR1 SQVTM, CDR2 ANQGSEA. V shed 6 bases and J 3 bases; nucleotides not matched to a gene: 7. This CDR3 reads CSVAQGLVKNIQYF. DNA for the CDR3: TGCAGCGTAGCACAGGGACTAGTCAAAAACATTCAGTACTTC.

This rearrangement joins TRBV7-6 to TRBJ2-5; D might be TRBD2 (6 bases). The J call is doubtful: the DNA matches TRBJ2-7 better. This CDR3 is 15 amino acids long. The germline V gene has CDR1 SGHVS and CDR2 FNYEAQ. The CDR3 loop is CASSLGAGNVGEQYF. The CDR3 bases are TGTGCCAGCAGCTTAGGTGCGGGGAACGTGGGCGAGCAGTACTTC.

The gene calls are TRBV7-9 and TRBJ2-1; 10 nucleotides align to TRBD2. CDR1 is SEHNR and CDR2 is FQNEAQ in the germline V gene (reference sequence). The CDR3 is made up of 15 amino acids. The ends lost 8 bases at V and 10 bases at J; junction bases unmatched: 14. This CDR3 reads CASGVPGLAKGEQFF. Written as DNA, the CDR3 is TGTGCCAGCGGCGTACCGGGACTAGCGAAGGGAGAGCAGTTCTTC.

The chain employs TRBV5-1 and TRBJ2-3; 7 bases line up with TRBD1. With V trimmed by 4 bases and J by 5 bases, 10 bases remained unmatched. The germline gives CDR1 SGHRS, CDR2 YFSETQ. This CDR3 spans 15 amino acids. CDR3 DNA sequence: TGCGCCAGCAGCACGGGACAGAGGGAGATAGATACGCAGTATTTT. It codes for CASSTGQREIDTQYF.

This clonotype has only a few counts. The V gene is TRBV21-1, the J gene TRBJ2-3; the table calls TRBD2, which could not be checked here. TRBV21-1 is listed as a pseudogene. The CDR3 runs to 18 residues. CDR3 nucleotides: TGTGCCAGCAGCAAAGAGGGGGGACTAGCGGGAGACCCAGATACGCAGTATTTT. Amino acid sequence: CASSKEGGLAGDPDTQYF.

The V and J genes are TRBV10-3 and TRBJ1-6, with 7 bases identical to TRBD1. V was pared by 7 bases and J by 8 bases, with 8 bases of the junction left unmatched. Germline CDR1 ENHRY, CDR2 SYGVKD. CDR3 size: 14 residues. CDR3 residues: CAIKNRGADSPLHF. The CDR3 DNA reads TGTGCCATCAAAAACAGGGGCGCGGATTCACCCCTCCACTTT.

The chain joins TRBV29-1 to TRBJ2-1; tentative D call: TRBD2 (6 bases). The V end lost 4 bases, the J end lost 5 bases, and 12 bases lay between the germline ends. The CDR3 consists of 13 residues. Germline V gene sequence: CDR1 SQVTM, CDR2 ANQGSEA. The CDR3 region has the DNA TGCAGCGTTGGTCGGGAGTACGACAATGAGCAGTTCTTC. Residues: CSVGREYDNEQFF.

The chain uses TRBV28 and TRBJ2-1, with TRBD2 matching 9 bases. This CDR3 region has 15 residues. After removal of 4 bases from V and 10 bases from J, the junction contained 11 bases not matched to a gene. Per germline, CDR1 MDHEN and CDR2 SYDVKM. The CDR3 reads CASSSRLAARSEQFF. The DNA of the CDR3 is TGTGCCAGCAGTTCTAGACTAGCGGCTCGAAGCGAGCAGTTCTTC. Looking up the rest from reference TRBV28 and TRBJ2-1 gives the full variable domain: DVKVTQSSRYLVKRTGEKVFLECVQDMDHENMFWYRQDPGLGLRLIYFSYDVKMKEKGDIPEGYSVSREKKERFSLILESASTNQTSMYLCASSSRLAARSEQFFGPGTRLTVL.

The V and J genes are TRBV4-1 and TRBJ2-1; D remains ambiguous. In germline, CDR1 is MGHRA, CDR2 YSYEKL. The germline V and J ends were trimmed by 1 base and 4 bases, with 11 bases remaining between them. This CDR3 comprises 15 residues. CDR3 coding DNA: TGCGCCAGCAGCCAAGCCGGAAGTCCGTACAATGAGCAGTTCTTC. Translating it yields CASSQAGSPYNEQFF.

The chain employs TRBV7-9 and TRBJ2-7; D remains ambiguous. V lost 3 bases, J lost 0 bases, and 15 bases lay in between. This CDR3 region has 16 residues. Germline CDR1 and CDR2: SEHNR and FQNEAQ (reference sequence). The chain's CDR3 is CASSFTAGKSSYEQYF. The CDR3 bases are TGTGCCAGCAGCTTTACCGCCGGCAAGAGCTCCTACGAGCAGTACTTC.

V usage is TRBV5-1 and J usage is TRBJ2-5; D possibly uses TRBD1 or TRBD2 (5 bases each). The germline V and J ends were trimmed by 2 bases and 5 bases, with 16 bases remaining between them. Germline V gene data show CDR1 as SGHRS and CDR2 as YFSETQ. The CDR3 spans 15 residues. The CDR3, as DNA: TGCGCCAGCAGCTTTGCCGGGGCCGCGAGGGAGACCCAGTACTTC. Translating it yields CASSFAGAARETQYF.

The chain recombines TRBV29-1 with TRBJ2-5, with D uncertain. CDR3 length equals 13 residues. Germline V gives CDR1 SQVTM, CDR2 ANQGSEA. V lost 2 bases and J lost 7, with 14 bases in between. CDR3 in DNA: TGCAGCGTTGAATTGGGTAGTCGGGCGACCCAGTACTTC. As protein: CSVELGSRATQYF.

The sample holds one count of this clonotype. This CDR3 is CASSQAPGRYEGKLFF. The CDR3 DNA reads as TGTGCCAGCAGCCAAGCCCCTGGTCGATACGAAGGAAAACTGTTTTTT. V gene TRBV3-1 combines with J gene TRBJ1-4; D is unclear. Germline V lookup: CDR1 LGHDT, CDR2 YNNKEL (reference sequence). The CDR3 extends over 16 amino acids. The V end lost 1 base, the J end lost 10 bases, and 19 bases lay between the germline ends.

The CDR3 is CASSGGLAGGPETQYF. In DNA form, the CDR3 reads TGTGCCAGCAGCGGAGGACTAGCGGGAGGGCCAGAGACCCAGTACTTC. This chain links TRBV7-9 with TRBJ2-5; 15 nucleotides align to TRBD2. Germline assignment: CDR1 SEHNR and CDR2 FQNEAQ (reference sequence). The CDR3 covers 16 residues. The V and J ends lost 5 bases and 4 bases, in that order; junction bases with no gene match: 5. Together with reference TRBV7-9 and TRBJ2-5, the CDR3 gives the full variable domain: DTGVSQNPRHKITKRGQNVTFRCDPISEHNRLYWYRQTLGQGPEFLTYFQNEAQLEKSRLLSDRFSAERPKGSFSTLEIQRTEQGDSAMYLCASSGGLAGGPETQYFGPGTRLLVL.

This clonotype was detected a few times. The rearrangement links TRBV20-1 to TRBJ2-5; TRBD2 aligns across 8 bases. Germline values: CDR1 DFQATT, CDR2 SNEGSKA (reference sequence). Unmatched junction bases numbered 11, after V lost 3 bases and J lost 5 bases. The CDR3 consists of 15 residues. CDR3: CSASFSGRSGETQYF. Written as DNA, the CDR3 is TGCAGTGCTAGTTTCAGCGGGAGATCAGGGGAGACCCAGTACTTC.